This T cell receptor (beta chain) was sequenced during a study of cytomegalovirus exposure and HLA in healthy donors. PCR primers comprised 60 Vbeta and 13 Jbeta primers. TCRdb keeps only in-frame clones here, not all; method: immunoSEQ multiplex PCR. The sample includes just under 90,000 clones. CDR1 SEHNR and CDR2 FQNEAQ come from the germline V gene (reference sequence). The CDR3 totals 17 residues. V gave up 4 bases and J gave up 3 bases; unmatched junction bases: 12. Study-level findings and limits: Being indistinguishable, some V segments were excluded, TRBV6-2 and TRBV6-3 among them. Presence/absence analyses treated sequencing depth as roughly uniform across donors. The availability of immune exposure information extended only to CMV serostatus.

Notes on this clone: What it recognizes is unknown.

The V gene is TRBV7-9, the J gene TRBJ2-7; 10 bases align to TRBD1. Sequenced sample: PBMCs. The receptor was isolated from a girl under 18 in good health and CMV-seropositive. CDR3 DNA: TGTGCCAGCAGCTCCACCGTGGACAGGGGGGTCGGCTACGAGCAGTACTTC. Translating it yields CASSSTVDRGVGYEQYF.